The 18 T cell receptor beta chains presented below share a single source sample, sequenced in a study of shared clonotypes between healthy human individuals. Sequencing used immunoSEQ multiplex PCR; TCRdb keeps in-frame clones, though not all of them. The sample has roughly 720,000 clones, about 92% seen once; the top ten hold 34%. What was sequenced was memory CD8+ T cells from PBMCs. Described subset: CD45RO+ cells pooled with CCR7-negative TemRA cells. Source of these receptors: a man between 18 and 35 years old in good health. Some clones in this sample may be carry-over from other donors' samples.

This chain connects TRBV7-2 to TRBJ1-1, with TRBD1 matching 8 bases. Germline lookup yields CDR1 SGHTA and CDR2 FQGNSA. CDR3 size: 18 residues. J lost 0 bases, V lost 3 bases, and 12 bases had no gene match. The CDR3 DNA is TGTGCCAGCAGCTTGGTGCGGGACAGGATTTACATGAACACTGAAGCTTTCTTT. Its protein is CASSLVRDRIYMNTEAFF.

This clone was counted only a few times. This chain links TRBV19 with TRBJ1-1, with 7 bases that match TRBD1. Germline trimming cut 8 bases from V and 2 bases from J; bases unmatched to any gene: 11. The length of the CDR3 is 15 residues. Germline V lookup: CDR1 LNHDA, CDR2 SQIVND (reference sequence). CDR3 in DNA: TGTGCCAGTTGTAAACCGGGACAGCGAAACACTGAAGCTTTCTTT. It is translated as CASCKPGQRNTEAFF.

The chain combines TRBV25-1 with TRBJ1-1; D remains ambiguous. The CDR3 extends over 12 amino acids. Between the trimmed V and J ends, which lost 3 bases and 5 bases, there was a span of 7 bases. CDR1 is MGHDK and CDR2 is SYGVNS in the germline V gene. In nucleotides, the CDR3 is TGTGCCAGCAGTGACCGTGGGACTGAAGCTTTCTTT. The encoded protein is CASSDRGTEAFF.

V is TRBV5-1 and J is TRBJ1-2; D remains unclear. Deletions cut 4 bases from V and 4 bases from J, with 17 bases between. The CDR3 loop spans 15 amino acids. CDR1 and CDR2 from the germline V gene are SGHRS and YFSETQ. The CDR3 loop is CASSKLAGAGYGYTF. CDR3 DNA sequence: TGCGCCAGCAGCAAACTGGCGGGCGCGGGCTATGGCTACACCTTC.

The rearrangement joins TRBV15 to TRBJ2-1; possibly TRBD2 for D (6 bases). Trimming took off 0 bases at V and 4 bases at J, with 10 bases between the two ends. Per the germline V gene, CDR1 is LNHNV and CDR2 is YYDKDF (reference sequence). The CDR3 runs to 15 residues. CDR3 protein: CATSRDRGLYNEQFF. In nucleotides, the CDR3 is TGTGCCACCAGCAGAGACCGGGGACTTTACAATGAGCAGTTCTTC.

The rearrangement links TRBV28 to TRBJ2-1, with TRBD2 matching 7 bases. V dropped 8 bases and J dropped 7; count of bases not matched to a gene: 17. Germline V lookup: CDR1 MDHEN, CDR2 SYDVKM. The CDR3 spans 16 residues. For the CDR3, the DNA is TGTGCCAGCCCCTACCCCCTAGCGGAGAATGGGAATGAGCAGTTCTTC. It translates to CASPYPLAENGNEQFF.

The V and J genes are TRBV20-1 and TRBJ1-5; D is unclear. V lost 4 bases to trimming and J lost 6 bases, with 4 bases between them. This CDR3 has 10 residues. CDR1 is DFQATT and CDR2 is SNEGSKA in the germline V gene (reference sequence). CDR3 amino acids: CSAMGQPQHF. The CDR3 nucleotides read TGCAGTGCTATGGGTCAGCCCCAGCATTTT.

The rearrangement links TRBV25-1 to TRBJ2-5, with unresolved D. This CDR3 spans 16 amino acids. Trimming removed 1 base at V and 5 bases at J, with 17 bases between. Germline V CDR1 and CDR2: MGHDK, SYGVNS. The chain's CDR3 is CASSEWSGLNWETQYF. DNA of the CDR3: TGTGCCAGCAGTGAATGGTCGGGCTTGAATTGGGAGACCCAGTACTTC.

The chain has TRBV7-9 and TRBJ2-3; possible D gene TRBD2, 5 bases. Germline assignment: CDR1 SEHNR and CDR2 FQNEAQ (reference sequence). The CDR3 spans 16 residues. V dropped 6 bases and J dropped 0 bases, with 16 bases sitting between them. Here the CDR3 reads CASSSTARTSTDTQYF. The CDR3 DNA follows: TGTGCCAGCAGTTCGACGGCCCGGACTAGCACAGATACGCAGTATTTT. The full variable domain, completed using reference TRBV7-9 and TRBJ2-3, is DTGVSQNPRHKITKRGQNVTFRCDPISEHNRLYWYRQTLGQGPEFLTYFQNEAQLEKSRLLSDRFSAERPKGSFSTLEIQRTEQGDSAMYLCASSSTARTSTDTQYFGPGTRLTVL.

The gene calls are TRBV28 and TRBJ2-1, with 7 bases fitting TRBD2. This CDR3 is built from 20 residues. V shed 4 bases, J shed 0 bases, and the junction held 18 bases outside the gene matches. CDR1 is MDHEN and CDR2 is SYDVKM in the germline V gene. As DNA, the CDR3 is TGTGCCAGCAGTTCCCCTGAAGGGAGGGAATCCTCGAGCTCCTACAATGAGCAGTTCTTC. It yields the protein CASSSPEGRESSSSYNEQFF.

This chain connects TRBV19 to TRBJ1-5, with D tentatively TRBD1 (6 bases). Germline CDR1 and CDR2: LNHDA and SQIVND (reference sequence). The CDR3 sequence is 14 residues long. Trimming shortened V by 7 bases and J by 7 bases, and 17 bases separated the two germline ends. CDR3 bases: TGTGCCAGTAACTTACGGGGGGGCCTACAGCCCCAGCATTTT. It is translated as CASNLRGGLQPQHF.

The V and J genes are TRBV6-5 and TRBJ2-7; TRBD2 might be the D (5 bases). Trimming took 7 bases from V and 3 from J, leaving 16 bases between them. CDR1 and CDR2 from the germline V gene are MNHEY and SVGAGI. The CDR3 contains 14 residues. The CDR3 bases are TGTGCCAGCACTCCCGGGTTCGCGGGCTACGAGCAGTACTTC. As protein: CASTPGFAGYEQYF.

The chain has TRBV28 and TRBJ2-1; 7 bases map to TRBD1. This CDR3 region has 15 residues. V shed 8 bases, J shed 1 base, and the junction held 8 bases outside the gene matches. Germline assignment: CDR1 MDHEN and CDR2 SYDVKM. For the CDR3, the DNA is TGTGCCAGCTGTTCGTGGGACAGTTCCTACAATGAGCAGTTCTTC. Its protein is CASCSWDSSYNEQFF.

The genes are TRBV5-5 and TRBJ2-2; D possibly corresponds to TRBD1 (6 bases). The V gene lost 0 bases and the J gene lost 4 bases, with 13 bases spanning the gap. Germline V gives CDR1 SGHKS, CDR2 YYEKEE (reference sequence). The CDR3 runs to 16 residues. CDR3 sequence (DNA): TGTGCCAGCAGCTTGGCCCAGGGGCAGGGCACCGGGGAGCTGTTTTTT. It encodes CASSLAQGQGTGELFF.

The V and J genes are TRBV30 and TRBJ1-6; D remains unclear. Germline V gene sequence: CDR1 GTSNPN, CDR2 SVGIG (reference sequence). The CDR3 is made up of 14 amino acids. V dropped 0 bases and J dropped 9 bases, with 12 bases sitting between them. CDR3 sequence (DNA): TGTGCCTGGAGTGTCGGAACACTCAGTTCACCCCTCCACTTT. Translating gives CAWSVGTLSSPLHF.

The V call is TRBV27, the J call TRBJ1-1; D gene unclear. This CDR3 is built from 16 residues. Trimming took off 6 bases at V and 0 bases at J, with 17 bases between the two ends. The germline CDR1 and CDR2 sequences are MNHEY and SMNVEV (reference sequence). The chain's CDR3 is CASRIGVEGVNTEAFF. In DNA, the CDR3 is TGTGCCAGCAGGATTGGGGTGGAGGGAGTGAACACTGAAGCTTTCTTT.

The CDR3, as DNA: TGTGCCAGCAGCTTAATAGCCAGGCGTTCTTCTGGAAACACCATATATTTT. This codes for CASSLIARRSSGNTIYF. The chain is built from TRBV11-2 and TRBJ1-3; D remains ambiguous. V lost 2 bases and J lost 1, with 15 bases in between. CDR3 length equals 17 residues. Germline values: CDR1 SGHAT, CDR2 FQNNGV.

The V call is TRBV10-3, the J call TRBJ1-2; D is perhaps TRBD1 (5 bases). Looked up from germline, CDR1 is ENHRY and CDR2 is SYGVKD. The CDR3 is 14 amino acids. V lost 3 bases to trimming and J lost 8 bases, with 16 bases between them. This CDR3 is CAISDLGLGEGYTF. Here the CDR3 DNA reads TGTGCCATCAGTGACCTAGGATTGGGGGAAGGCTACACCTTC.